This T cell receptor beta chain derives from a study of CD8 T cells in ankylosing spondylitis. Whole-study results and caveats: What seemed typical of ankylosing spondylitis blood was a TCR beta motif built from fewer than ten highly homologous variants. Matched synovial fluid from ankylosing spondylitis patients was reported to be enriched for disease-linked clones.

This clonotype was recorded at least ten times. No antigen is known for it. TCR beta libraries were made by quantitative 5'-RACE with molecular barcodes. In TCRdb, the 5' RACE reads were re-called with MiXCR into one record per CDR3 protein. The table has 200,000 to 300,000 distinct CDR3 sequences, about 24% seen once. The ends lost 5 bases at V and 6 bases at J; junction bases unmatched: 4. CDR1 is DFQATT, CDR2 SNEGSKA, per germline (reference sequence). CDR3 length: 13 amino acids. The chain employs TRBV20-1 and TRBJ2-1; 10 bases line up with TRBD1. The clonotype originates from a male donor with ankylosing spondylitis or in good health (not recorded which). The sequenced sample was blood, either unsorted or a sorted T cell fraction (not recorded which). As DNA, the CDR3 is TGCAGTGCTCGTGGACAGGGGGGCAATGAGCAGTTCTTC. Amino acid sequence: CSARGQGGNEQFF.